The sequence of this T cell receptor beta chain was determined in a study of spatial heterogeneity in lung cancer. General study results and limits: Mutation tallies in tumors tracked expanded intratumoral alpha and beta TCR counts.

This clonotype was picked up a small number of times. Its antigen is not identified. Because this beta chain is a stray read in a library intended to capture alpha chains, its abundance should not be given much weight. All TCR cDNA molecules were individually tagged with a unique molecular identifier. TCRdb recomputed calls from the 5' RACE reads with MiXCR, one row per CDR3 protein. The sample consists of under 20,000 distinct CDR3 sequences, around a tenth of them appearing once. Trimming removed 0 bases at V and 6 bases at J, with 11 bases between. The CDR3 contains 14 residues. The germline V gene encodes CDR1 KGHSY and CDR2 FQNENV. The time point denotes: sample taken at primary tumor resection. The roughly 66 donors had untreated early-stage non-small cell lung cancer. The study sequenced unsorted whole RNA from tumor, nontumor lung or frozen PBMC.

The specimen was lung tumor tissue, collected at surgery. This chain uses TRBV16 with TRBJ1-2; a weak D match, TRBD1 (5 bases). The TCR originated in a female donor with early-stage non-small cell lung cancer. The CDR3 coding sequence is TGTGCCAGCAGCCAATCCGGGGGAAGCCATGGCTACACCTTC. Translated: CASSQSGGSHGYTF.